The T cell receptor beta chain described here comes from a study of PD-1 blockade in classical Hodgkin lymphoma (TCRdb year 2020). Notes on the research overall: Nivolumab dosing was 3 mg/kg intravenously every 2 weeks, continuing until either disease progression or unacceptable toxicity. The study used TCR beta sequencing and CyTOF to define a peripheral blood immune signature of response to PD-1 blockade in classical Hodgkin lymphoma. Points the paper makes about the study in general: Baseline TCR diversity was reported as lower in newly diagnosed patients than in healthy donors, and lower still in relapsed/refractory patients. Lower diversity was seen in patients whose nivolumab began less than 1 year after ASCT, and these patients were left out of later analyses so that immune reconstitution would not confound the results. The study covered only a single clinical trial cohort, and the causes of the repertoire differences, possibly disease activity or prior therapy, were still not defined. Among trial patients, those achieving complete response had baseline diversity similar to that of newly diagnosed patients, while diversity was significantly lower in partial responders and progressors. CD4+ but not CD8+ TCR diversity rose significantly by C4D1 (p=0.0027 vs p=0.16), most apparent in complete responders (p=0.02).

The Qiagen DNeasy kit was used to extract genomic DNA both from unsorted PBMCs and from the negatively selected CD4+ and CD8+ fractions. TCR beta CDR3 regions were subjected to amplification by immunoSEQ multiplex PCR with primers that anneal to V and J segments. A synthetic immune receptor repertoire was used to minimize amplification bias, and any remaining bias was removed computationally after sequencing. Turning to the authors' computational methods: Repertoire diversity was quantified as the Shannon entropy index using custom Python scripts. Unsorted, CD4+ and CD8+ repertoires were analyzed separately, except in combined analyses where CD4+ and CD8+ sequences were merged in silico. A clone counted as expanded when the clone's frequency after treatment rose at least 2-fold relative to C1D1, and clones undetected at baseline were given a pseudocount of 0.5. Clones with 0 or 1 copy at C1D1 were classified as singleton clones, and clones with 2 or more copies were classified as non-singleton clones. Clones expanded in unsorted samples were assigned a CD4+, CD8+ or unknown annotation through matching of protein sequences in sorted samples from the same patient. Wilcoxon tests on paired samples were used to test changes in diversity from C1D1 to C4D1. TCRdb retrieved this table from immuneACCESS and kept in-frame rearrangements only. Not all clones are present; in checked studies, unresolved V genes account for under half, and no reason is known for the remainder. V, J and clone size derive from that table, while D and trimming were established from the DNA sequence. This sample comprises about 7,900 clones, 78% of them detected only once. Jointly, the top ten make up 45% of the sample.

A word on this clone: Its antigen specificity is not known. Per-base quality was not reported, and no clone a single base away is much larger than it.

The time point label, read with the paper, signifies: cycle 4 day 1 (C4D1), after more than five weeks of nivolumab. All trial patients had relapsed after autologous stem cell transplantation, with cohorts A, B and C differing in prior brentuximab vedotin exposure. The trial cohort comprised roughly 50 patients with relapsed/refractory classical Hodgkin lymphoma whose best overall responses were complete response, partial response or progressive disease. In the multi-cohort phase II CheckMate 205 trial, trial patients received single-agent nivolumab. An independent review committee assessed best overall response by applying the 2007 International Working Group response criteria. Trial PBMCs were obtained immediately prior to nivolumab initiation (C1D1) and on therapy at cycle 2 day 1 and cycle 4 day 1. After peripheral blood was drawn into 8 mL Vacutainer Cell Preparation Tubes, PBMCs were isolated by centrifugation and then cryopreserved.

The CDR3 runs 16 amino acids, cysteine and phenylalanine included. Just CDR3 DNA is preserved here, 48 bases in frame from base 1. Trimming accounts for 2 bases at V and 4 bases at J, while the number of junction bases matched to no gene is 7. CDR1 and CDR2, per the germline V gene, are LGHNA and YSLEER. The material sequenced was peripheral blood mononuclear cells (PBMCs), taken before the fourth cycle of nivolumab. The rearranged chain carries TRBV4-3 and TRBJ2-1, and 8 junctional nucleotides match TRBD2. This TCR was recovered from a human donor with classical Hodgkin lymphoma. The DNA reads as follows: TGCGCCAGCAGCCAATCTCTCGGGGGGGCTTACAATGAGCAGTTCTTC. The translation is CASSQSLGGAYNEQFF.